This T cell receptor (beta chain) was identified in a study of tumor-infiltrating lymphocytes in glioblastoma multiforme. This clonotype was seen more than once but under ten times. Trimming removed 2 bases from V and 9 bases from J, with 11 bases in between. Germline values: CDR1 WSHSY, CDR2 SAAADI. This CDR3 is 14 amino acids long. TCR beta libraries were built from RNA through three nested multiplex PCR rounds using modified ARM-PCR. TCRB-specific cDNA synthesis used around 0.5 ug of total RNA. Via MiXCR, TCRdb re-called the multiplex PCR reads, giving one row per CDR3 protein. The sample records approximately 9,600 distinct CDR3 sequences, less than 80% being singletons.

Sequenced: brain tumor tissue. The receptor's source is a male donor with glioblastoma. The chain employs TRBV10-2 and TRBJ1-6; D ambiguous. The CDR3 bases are TGCGCCAGCAGTGAGATCACGAAGGGTTCACCCCTCCACTTT. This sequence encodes CASSEITKGSPLHF.